Shown below are 23 T cell receptor beta chains from a single sample sequenced in a study of OX40 agonist ivuxolimab in advanced cancers. TCRdb's copy holds only in-frame clones and misses some; the assay was immunoSEQ multiplex PCR. The table includes 65,000 to 85,000 clones, approximately 85% detected once. Here the sequenced sample was CD4+ or CD8+ T cells sorted from blood, taken in a trial of the OX40 agonist ivuxolimab. These receptors originate from an adult with an advanced solid tumor such as melanoma, head and neck, liver or kidney cancer.

V gene TRBV9 combines with J gene TRBJ2-7, with TRBD1 matching 12 bases. V lost 3 bases and J lost 13; bases outside the gene matches: 5. The CDR3 is 12 amino acids. Germline V gives CDR1 SGDLS, CDR2 YYNGEE. The CDR3 loop reads CASSAGTGGVYF. CDR3 coding DNA: TGTGCCAGCAGCGCGGGGACAGGGGGCGTCTACTTC.

Here the CDR3 DNA reads TGTGCCAGCAGTTTAGATGGGGGGAACAATCAGCCCCAGCATTTT. This sequence encodes CASSLDGGNNQPQHF. The chain combines TRBV28 with TRBJ1-5, with D possibly TRBD1 on 5 matching bases. CDR1 and CDR2 (germline): MDHEN, SYDVKM. The CDR3 totals 15 residues. V was shortened by 2 bases and J by 3 bases, with 11 bases between the two germline ends.

V is TRBV2 and J is TRBJ1-3, with a possible D match to TRBD1 (5 bases). V lost 6 bases, J lost 0 bases, and 12 bases lay in between. The CDR3 contains 15 residues. Looked up from germline, CDR1 is SNHLY and CDR2 is FYNNEI. In DNA form, the CDR3 reads TGTGCCAGCAGGACAGCTTACCCCTCTGGAAACACCATATATTTT. Translation gives CASRTAYPSGNTIYF.

The chain has TRBV6-1 and TRBJ1-2; D perhaps matches TRBD1 (5 bases). The CDR3 covers 14 residues. CDR1 is MNHNS and CDR2 is SASEGT in the germline V gene. Trimming left V 0 bases short and J 4 bases short, with 9 bases between. CDR3 region: CASSEAGGAYGYTF. CDR3 DNA sequence: TGTGCCAGCAGTGAAGCGGGAGGGGCCTATGGCTACACCTTC.

This sequence joins TRBV5-4 and TRBJ1-5, with D unresolved. Germline loops: CDR1 SGHNT, CDR2 YYREEE (reference sequence). The CDR3 runs to 14 residues. The V end lost 5 bases, the J end lost 2 bases, and 11 bases lay between the germline ends. The CDR3 here is CASSYEGGNQPQHF. For the CDR3, the DNA is TGTGCCAGCAGTTACGAAGGTGGCAATCAGCCCCAGCATTTT.

This chain uses TRBV10-1 with TRBJ2-5; TRBD2 matches at 13 bases. Germline lookup yields CDR1 WNHNN and CDR2 SYGVQD (reference sequence). V shed 8 bases and J 6 bases; nucleotides not matched to a gene: 12. The length of the CDR3 is 16 residues. The CDR3 spells CASSDAGTSGVKTQYF. CDR3 coding DNA: TGCGCCAGCTCCGACGCCGGGACTAGCGGGGTAAAGACCCAGTACTTC.

This chain joins TRBV7-2 and TRBJ2-3, with TRBD2 matching 11 bases. The CDR3 length is 16 residues. The junction had 5 bases not matched to a gene; V was cut back by 3 bases and J by 3 bases. Germline V gives CDR1 SGHTA, CDR2 FQGNSA. CDR3 in DNA: TGTGCCAGCAGCTTGGGGACTAGCGGAGGGACAGATACGCAGTATTTT. This gives the protein CASSLGTSGGTDTQYF.

The sample holds one count of this clone. The rearrangement joins TRBV7-9 to TRBJ1-5, with unresolved D. Between the trimmed V and J ends, which lost 0 bases and 5 bases, there was a span of 2 bases. The CDR3 is made up of 12 amino acids. From germline, CDR1 is SEHNR and CDR2 FQNEAQ (reference sequence). The CDR3: CASSLADQPQHF. In nucleotides, the CDR3 is TGTGCCAGCAGCTTAGCAGATCAGCCCCAGCATTTT.

Concerning this clone: The sample contains more than one DNA sequence encoding this CDR3. The V gene is TRBV19, the J gene TRBJ2-7; possible D gene TRBD2, 5 bases. CDR3 size: 14 residues. Trimming removed 1 base at V and 0 bases at J, with 7 bases between. The germline V gene encodes CDR1 LNHDA and CDR2 SQIVND (reference sequence). The CDR3 DNA is TGTGCCAGTAGTATAGCCGGGGACTCCTACGAGCAGTACTTC. Translating it yields CASSIAGDSYEQYF.

The rearrangement joins TRBV5-4 to TRBJ1-6; D gene unclear. Germline V lookup: CDR1 SGHNT, CDR2 YYREEE (reference sequence). The CDR3 has 16 residues. Trimming shortened V by 4 bases and J by 1 base, and 12 bases separated the two germline ends. CDR3 region: CASSASLDSYNSPLHF. The CDR3 DNA follows: TGTGCCAGCAGCGCTAGTCTGGATTCCTATAATTCACCCCTCCACTTT.

The chain couples TRBV19 to TRBJ2-1; 9 bases fit TRBD1. Germline trimming cut 5 bases from V and 5 bases from J; bases unmatched to any gene: 19. From germline, CDR1 is LNHDA and CDR2 SQIVND (reference sequence). The CDR3 runs to 19 residues. The CDR3 nucleotides are TGTGCCAGTAGTGCCGGGACAGGGAGATCCTTTTATCGGGACAATGAGCAGTTCTTC. Translation gives CASSAGTGRSFYRDNEQFF. The entire variable domain, with the rest obtained from reference TRBV19 and TRBJ2-1, is as follows: DGGITQSPKYLFRKEGQNVTLSCEQNLNHDAMYWYRQDPGQGLRLIYYSQIVNDFQKGDIAEGYSVSREKKESFPLTVTSAQKNPTAFYLCASSAGTGRSFYRDNEQFFGPGTRLTVL.

The chain uses TRBV28 and TRBJ2-3; maybe TRBD1 (5 bases). Trimming took 3 bases from V and 7 from J, leaving 17 bases between them. CDR3 size: 15 residues. From germline, CDR1 is MDHEN and CDR2 SYDVKM. The CDR3 DNA reads TGTGCCAGCAGTTTTTTAGGGGCCCTCACGAATACGCAGTATTTT. It specifies CASSFLGALTNTQYF.

For this clone: Germline is not matched at one junction end, which may reflect a read error. The chain uses TRBV18 and TRBJ1-4; D is unclear. The CDR3 covers 15 residues. Per germline, CDR1 KGHSH and CDR2 LQKENI. CDR3 bases: TGTGCCAGCTCTCCACGGGCTGCGATTAATGAAAAACTGTTTTTT. This gives the protein CASSPRAAINEKLFF.

This chain joins TRBV6-5 and TRBJ1-5; D gene uncertain. V lost 5 bases and J lost 1, with 3 bases in between. Germline CDR1 MNHEY, CDR2 SVGAGI. The CDR3 sequence is 12 residues long. The CDR3 spells CASSQSNQPQHF. DNA for the CDR3: TGTGCCAGCAGTCAGAGCAATCAGCCCCAGCATTTT.

The chain has TRBV7-2 and TRBJ1-4; D may be TRBD1 (5 bases). The CDR3 spans 16 residues. Germline CDR1 SGHTA, CDR2 FQGNSA. Trimming removed 1 base from V and 4 bases from J, with 13 bases in between. The CDR3 sequence: CASSLVRAGFNEKLFF. CDR3 nucleotide sequence: TGTGCCAGCAGCTTAGTTAGGGCAGGGTTTAATGAAAAACTGTTTTTT.

The gene calls are TRBV28 and TRBJ1-4; 7 nucleotides line up with TRBD1. Germline V lookup: CDR1 MDHEN, CDR2 SYDVKM. The J segment lost 5 bases and the V segment lost 2 bases, leaving 8 bases of the junction unmatched. The CDR3 consists of 16 residues. The CDR3 is CASSLAWDSPNEKLFF. In nucleotides, the CDR3 is TGTGCCAGCAGTTTAGCATGGGACAGCCCGAATGAAAAACTGTTTTTT.

The J gene is TRBJ2-2, the V gene TRBV5-1; D is perhaps TRBD1 or TRBD2 (5 bases each). Trimming shortened V by 4 bases and J by 7 bases, and 20 bases separated the two germline ends. The germline gives CDR1 SGHRS, CDR2 YFSETQ. The CDR3 loop spans 16 amino acids. As DNA, the CDR3 is TGCGCCAGCAGCGGGACGGAGGCCTTGGCGGGCGGGGAGCTGTTTTTT. This translates into CASSGTEALAGGELFF.

The J gene is TRBJ1-3, the V gene TRBV5-1; D unclear. CDR3 length: 15 residues. Per the germline V gene, CDR1 is SGHRS and CDR2 is YFSETQ. V gave up 0 bases and J gave up 0 bases, with 7 bases separating them. The CDR3 spells CASSLDRASGNTIYF. CDR3 sequence (DNA): TGCGCCAGCAGCTTGGACCGAGCCTCTGGAAACACCATATATTTT.

The rearrangement joins TRBV19 to TRBJ1-2, with a weak D call TRBD1 (5 bases). V was trimmed by 3 bases and J by 13 bases, leaving 24 bases between them. Germline CDR1 reads LNHDA; CDR2 reads SQIVND (reference sequence). This CDR3 region has 15 residues. The CDR3 region has the DNA TGTGCCAGTAGTATCCGGTTGGATACTGGGGCGGATCTCACCTTC. It translates to CASSIRLDTGADLTF.

Concerning this clone itself: The sample carries other DNA sequences with the same CDR3. The chain joins TRBV5-1 to TRBJ2-3, with D hard to call. The CDR3 is made up of 14 amino acids. The V and J ends lost 0 bases and 0 bases respectively, with 5 bases between them. Germline assignment: CDR1 SGHRS and CDR2 YFSETQ. CDR3: CASSLGLSTDTQYF. DNA for the CDR3: TGCGCCAGCAGCTTGGGACTCAGCACAGATACGCAGTATTTT.

The chain has TRBV5-1 and TRBJ1-6; 11 bases align to TRBD1. There are 14 residues in the CDR3. Germline V gene lookup returns CDR1 SGHRS and CDR2 YFSETQ. Losses at the gene ends were 7 bases for V and 9 bases for J; bases not matched to a gene: 6. The CDR3 is CASGGDRGSSPLHF. CDR3 nucleotide sequence: TGCGCCAGCGGGGGGGACAGGGGGAGTTCACCCCTCCACTTT.

The chain joins TRBV6-1 to TRBJ2-7, with 10 positions matching TRBD2. The germline CDR1 and CDR2 sequences are MNHNS and SASEGT. CDR3 length: 17 amino acids. The J segment lost 0 bases and the V segment lost 2 bases, leaving 7 bases of the junction unmatched. The CDR3 protein is CASSEYLTSGFSYEQYF. The CDR3 bases are TGTGCCAGCAGTGAATACCTGACTAGCGGGTTCTCCTACGAGCAGTACTTC.

The genes are TRBV2 and TRBJ1-2, with a possible D match to TRBD1 (5 bases). The CDR3 runs 13 residues. V was trimmed by 8 bases and J by 8 bases, leaving 18 bases between them. Germline-derived CDR1 and CDR2 are SNHLY and FYNNEI. The CDR3 region has the DNA TGTGCCAGCCTTTTCGAGGGGTGGGAAGGCTACACCTTC. It specifies CASLFEGWEGYTF.